These T cell receptor beta chains were read from a single sample in a study of CD8 T cells in Susac syndrome. TCRdb analysed the immunoSEQ multiplex PCR reads with MiXCR anew, one entry per CDR3 protein. Of about 240,000 distinct CDR3 sequences in the sample, 90% to 96% are singletons; the top ten hold approximately 0.1%. Sequenced material: CD4+ T cells from PBMCs. The receptors come from a human donor with Susac syndrome. Each CDR3 is given with its conserved first and last residue. A D gene is named only where the DNA matches it firmly. Expanded clones are given a class, and other clones once, few, many or no size at all.

V	J	size	D	CDR3	DNA
TRBV29-1	TRBJ2-3	NA	TRBD2	CSVGTSVTDTQYF	TGCAGCGTCGGGACTAGCGTGACAGATACGCAGTATTTT
TRBV20-1	TRBJ2-1	NA	NA	CSAKLAGPYNEQFF	TGCAGTGCTAAACTAGCAGGCCCCTACAATGAGCAGTTCTTC
TRBV5-1	TRBJ2-3	NA	TRBD2	CASSYLAGADTQYF	TGCGCCAGCAGCTATCTAGCGGGAGCAGATACGCAGTATTTT
TRBV27	TRBJ1-1	NA	NA	CASSAPGHWNTEAFF	TGTGCCAGCAGTGCCCCGGGACACTGGAACACTGAAGCTTTCTTT
TRBV30	TRBJ2-1	NA	NA	CAWSRGSYNEQFF	TGTGCCTGGAGTCGGGGTTCCTACAATGAGCAGTTCTTC
TRBV6-1	TRBJ2-1	NA	TRBD1	CASSRTGTGGRNEQFF	TGTGCCAGCAGTCGAACCGGGACAGGGGGCCGCAATGAGCAGTTCTTC
TRBV12-3/TRBV12-4	TRBJ2-2	NA	TRBD2	CASGGAGGFTGELFF	TGTGCCAGCGGGGGGGCGGGAGGGTTTACCGGGGAGCTGTTTTTT
TRBV30	TRBJ2-3	NA	NA	CVGGSTDTQYF	TGTGTGGGCGGGAGCACAGATACGCAGTATTTT
TRBV28	TRBJ2-5	NA	NA	CASLGQGQETQYF	TGTGCCAGCCTGGGGCAGGGACAAGAGACCCAGTACTTC
TRBV5-6	TRBJ2-5	NA	TRBD2	CASSSGLAEMQETQYF	TGTGCCAGCAGTTCCGGACTAGCGGAGATGCAAGAGACCCAGTACTTC
TRBV4-1	TRBJ1-2	NA	TRBD1	CASSQPRAGTVYGYTF	TGCGCCAGCAGCCAACCCAGAGCCGGGACAGTCTATGGCTACACCTTC
TRBV2	TRBJ2-7	NA	TRBD2	CASMLAGVDEQYF	TGTGCCAGCATGTTAGCGGGAGTGGACGAGCAGTACTTC
TRBV12-3/TRBV12-4	TRBJ1-4	NA	NA	CASSLPPGLGGNEKLFF	TGTGCCAGCAGTTTACCCCCCGGTTTGGGAGGAAATGAAAAACTGTTTTTT
TRBV5-1	TRBJ2-2	NA	NA	CASSLGPGVGAGELFF	TGCGCCAGCAGCTTGGGACCAGGCGTGGGGGCCGGGGAGCTGTTTTTT
TRBV12-3/TRBV12-4	TRBJ1-1	NA	NA	CASSFKQGTTEAFF	TGTGCCAGCAGTTTTAAACAGGGAACCACTGAAGCTTTCTTT
TRBV11-3	TRBJ1-2	NA	NA	CASSFRGTNYGYTF	TGTGCCAGCAGCTTTAGGGGCACTAACTATGGCTACACCTTC
TRBV20-1	TRBJ2-7	NA	NA	CSARDLGGTSYEQYF	TGCAGTGCTAGAGATCTTGGCGGGACCTCCTACGAGCAGTACTTC
TRBV20-1	TRBJ2-5	NA	TRBD1	CSARTGLPNQETQYF	TGCAGTGCTAGGACAGGGCTCCCTAATCAAGAGACCCAGTACTTC
TRBV12-3/TRBV12-4	TRBJ1-3	NA	NA	CASRDSGSGNTIYF	TGTGCCAGCAGGGACAGCGGCTCTGGAAACACCATATATTTT
TRBV5-5	TRBJ2-1	NA	TRBD2	CASSGGTSGRAEEFF	TGTGCCAGCAGCGGGGGGACTAGCGGGAGGGCCGAGGAGTTCTTC
TRBV29-1	TRBJ1-1	NA	NA	CSVYTGWDTEAFF	TGCAGCGTTTATACAGGGTGGGACACTGAAGCTTTCTTT
TRBV2	TRBJ2-1	NA	TRBD2	CASPTSAYNEQFF	TGTGCCAGCCCGACTAGCGCATACAATGAGCAGTTCTTC
TRBV4-2	TRBJ2-7	NA	TRBD2	CASSQIAGGVTYEQYF	TGTGCCAGCAGCCAGATAGCGGGAGGCGTAACCTACGAGCAGTACTTC
TRBV25-1	TRBJ2-3	NA	NA	CASSEWGDTQYF	TGTGCCAGCAGTGAATGGGGGGATACGCAGTATTTT
TRBV3-1	TRBJ2-7	NA	NA	CASSHRRTDYEQYF	TGTGCCAGCAGCCACCGAAGGACAGACTACGAGCAGTACTTC
TRBV20-1	TRBJ2-7	NA	NA	CSARGGGNTYEQYF	TGCAGTGCTAGAGGGGGCGGGAACACCTACGAGCAGTACTTC
TRBV5-6	TRBJ1-2	NA	NA	CASSLAVLSPGYTF	TGTGCCAGCAGCTTGGCAGTCCTATCACCTGGCTACACCTTC
TRBV4-1	TRBJ2-7	NA	TRBD1	CASSPRDRVYEQYF	TGCGCCAGCAGCCCTCGGGACAGGGTCTACGAGCAGTACTTC
TRBV25-1	TRBJ1-2	NA	NA	CASSDVNGWRGYTF	TGTGCCAGCAGTGACGTGAACGGATGGCGTGGCTACACCTTC
TRBV7-6	TRBJ1-1	NA	NA	CASSTQVGLLGVRAFF	TGTGCCAGCAGCACCCAAGTCGGGTTACTCGGCGTGAGAGCTTTCTTT
TRBV15	TRBJ2-2	once	NA	CATSSPGDPGELFF	TGTGCCACCAGCAGCCCCGGGGACCCCGGGGAGCTGTTTTTT
TRBV20-1	TRBJ1-3	NA	NA	CSASFGVGTGNTIYF	TGCAGTGCTAGTTTTGGGGTAGGGACTGGAAACACCATATATTTT
TRBV7-9	TRBJ2-1	NA	NA	CASSHAEIEQFF	TGTGCCAGCAGCCATGCCGAGATTGAGCAGTTCTTC
TRBV29-1	TRBJ1-5	once	NA	CSAAPTENQPQHF	TGCAGCGCTGCACCCACAGAGAATCAGCCCCAGCATTTT
TRBV4-1	TRBJ2-5	NA	TRBD1	CASSQATGTQGGTQYF	TGCGCCAGCAGCCAGGCGACAGGGACCCAAGGGGGGACCCAGTACTTC
TRBV7-9	TRBJ2-3	NA	TRBD1	CASSQTGDTQYF	TGTGCCAGCAGCCAGACAGGGGATACGCAGTATTTT
TRBV20-1	TRBJ1-2	once	NA	CSAREDTGGYTF	TGCAGTGCTAGAGAGGATACTGGAGGCTACACCTTC
TRBV20-1	TRBJ2-7	NA	TRBD1	CSAGTGKGWLEQYF	TGCAGTGCAGGGACAGGGAAGGGGTGGTTGGAGCAGTACTTC
TRBV30	TRBJ1-2	once	NA	CAWSVNPQGYYGYTF	TGTGCCTGGAGTGTAAACCCGCAGGGGTACTATGGCTACACCTTC
TRBV12-3/TRBV12-4	TRBJ1-2	NA	TRBD1	CASRSGQGNYGYTF	TGTGCCAGCAGGTCGGGACAGGGGAACTATGGCTACACCTTC
TRBV27	TRBJ2-2	NA	NA	CASSSHVGALNTGELFF	TGTGCCAGCAGTTCTCATGTGGGAGCGTTGAACACCGGGGAGCTGTTTTTT
TRBV30	TRBJ1-1	NA	NA	CAWSLSWGTEAFF	TGTGCCTGGAGTTTATCTTGGGGAACTGAAGCTTTCTTT
TRBV5-1	TRBJ2-7	once	NA	CASSPWDRDTGEQYF	TGCGCCAGCAGCCCTTGGGACCGCGATACGGGGGAGCAGTACTTC
TRBV7-2	TRBJ1-1	NA	NA	CASSVSKAREAFF	TGTGCCAGCAGCGTCTCGAAGGCGAGGGAAGCTTTCTTT
TRBV11-3	TRBJ1-4	NA	NA	CASSLGLRFEKLFF	TGTGCCAGCAGCTTAGGTCTTAGGTTCGAAAAACTGTTTTTT
TRBV3-1	TRBJ1-1	NA	NA	CASSQESQSMSPEAFF	TGTGCCAGCAGCCAAGAAAGCCAGAGCATGTCCCCAGAAGCTTTCTTT
TRBV23-1	TRBJ1-2	NA	NA	CASSHRIFRLGYGYTF	TGCGCCAGCAGTCACAGGATATTTAGGTTGGGATATGGCTACACCTTC
TRBV7-9	TRBJ2-5	NA	NA	CASSFEGSRGQETQYF	TGTGCCAGCAGCTTCGAGGGCTCACGGGGACAAGAGACCCAGTACTTC
TRBV9	TRBJ1-1	NA	TRBD1	CASSEGDRPRNEAFF	TGTGCCAGCAGCGAAGGGGACAGGCCTAGGAATGAAGCTTTCTTT
TRBV29-1	TRBJ2-1	NA	TRBD1	CSQGETVGYNEQFF	TGCAGCCAGGGGGAGACAGTTGGATACAATGAGCAGTTCTTC
TRBV4-1	TRBJ1-2	NA	NA	CASSQDYSGSGGYTF	TGCGCCAGCAGCCAAGATTATTCAGGGTCTGGTGGCTACACCTTC
TRBV29-1	TRBJ1-2	NA	NA	CSVVFMENYGYTF	TGCAGCGTTGTGTTTATGGAAAACTATGGCTACACCTTC
TRBV7-2	TRBJ2-2	NA	NA	CASSLAGSGTGELFF	TGTGCCAGCAGCTTAGCAGGGTCGGGCACCGGGGAGCTGTTTTTT